What follows is one T cell receptor beta chain and its context. Authors' methods: Quantification of nucleated cells was approximated via reference gene primer amplification. TCRdb keeps only in-frame clones here, not all; method: immunoSEQ multiplex PCR. Clone size and the V and J calls come from that table; the DNA yielded D and trimming. This table has about 110,000 clones, around 80% appearing once. The data derive from a study of blood T cell repertoires in COVID-19. In the study overall: Specimens from acute and convalescent COVID-19 originated in the United States, Italy and Spain. T cells, B-cell-depleted T cells, or PBMCs supplied cDNA or gDNA.

Trimming cost V 4 bases and J 4 bases; bases outside gene matches: 7. Germline V CDR1 and CDR2: KGHSY, FQNENV. This CDR3 is built from 15 residues. The TCR was taken from a woman of 80 years or more with acute or convalescent COVID-19. The chain employs TRBV16 and TRBJ1-1; 9 nucleotides match TRBD1. Source material: peripheral blood. CDR3 in DNA: TGTGCCAGCAGCCTAACAGGGGGCGGAAGCACTGAAGCTTTCTTT. Its translation is CASSLTGGGSTEAFF. Variable domain in full (rest from reference TRBV16 and TRBJ1-1): GEEVAQTPKHLVRGEGQKAKLYCAPIKGHSYVFWYQQVLKNEFKFLISFQNENVFDETGMPKERFSAKCLPNSPCSLEIQATKLEDSAVYFCASSLTGGGSTEAFFGQGTRLTVV.